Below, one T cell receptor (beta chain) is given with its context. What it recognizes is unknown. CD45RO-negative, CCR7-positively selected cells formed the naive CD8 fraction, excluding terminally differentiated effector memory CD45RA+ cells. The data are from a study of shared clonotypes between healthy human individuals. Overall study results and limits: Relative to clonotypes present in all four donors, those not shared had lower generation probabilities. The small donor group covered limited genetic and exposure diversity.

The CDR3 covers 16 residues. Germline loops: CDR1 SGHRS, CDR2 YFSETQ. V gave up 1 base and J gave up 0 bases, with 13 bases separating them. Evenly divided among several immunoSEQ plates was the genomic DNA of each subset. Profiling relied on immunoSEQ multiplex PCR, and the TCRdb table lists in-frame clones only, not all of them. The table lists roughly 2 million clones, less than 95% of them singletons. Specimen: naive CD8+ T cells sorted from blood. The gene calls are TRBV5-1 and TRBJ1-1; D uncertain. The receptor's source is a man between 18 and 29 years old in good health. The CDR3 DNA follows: TGCGCCAGCAGCTTGCGAGGTTTGAACCTGAACACTGAAGCTTTCTTT. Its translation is CASSLRGLNLNTEAFF. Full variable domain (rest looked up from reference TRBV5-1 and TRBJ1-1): KAGVTQTPRYLIKTRGQQVTLSCSPISGHRSVSWYQQTPGQGLQFLFEYFSETQRNKGNFPGRFSGRQFSNSRSEMNVSTLELGDSALYLCASSLRGLNLNTEAFFGQGTRLTVV.